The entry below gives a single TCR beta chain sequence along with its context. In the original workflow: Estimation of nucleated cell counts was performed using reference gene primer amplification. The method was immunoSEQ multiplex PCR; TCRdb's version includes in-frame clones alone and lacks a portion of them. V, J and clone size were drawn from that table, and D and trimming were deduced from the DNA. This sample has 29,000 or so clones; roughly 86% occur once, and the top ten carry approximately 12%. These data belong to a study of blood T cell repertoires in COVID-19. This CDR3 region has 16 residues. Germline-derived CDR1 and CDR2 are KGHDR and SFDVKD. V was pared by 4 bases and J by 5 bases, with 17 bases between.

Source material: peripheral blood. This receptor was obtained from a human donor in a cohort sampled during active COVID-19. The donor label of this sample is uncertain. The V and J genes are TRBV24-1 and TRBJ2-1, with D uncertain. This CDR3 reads CATSDTNTVENNEQFF. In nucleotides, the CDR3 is TGTGCCACCAGTGACACTAACACGGTGGAGAACAATGAGCAGTTCTTC.